Below, 7 T cell receptor beta chains from the same sample are listed, as sequenced in a study of CD8+ T cells in alopecia areata. The treatment is: oral pan-JAK inhibitor, 5-10 mg twice daily. TCR sequencing used cDNA made by reverse transcription of extracted RNA. The assay was immunoSEQ multiplex PCR, and TCRdb's table has in-frame clones only and misses some. Of around 140,000 clones listed, nearly 55% were seen once; the top ten hold roughly 15%. This specimen was CD8+ T cells sorted from blood, taken at week 4, from a patient treated with tofacitinib. Every receptor here comes from a human donor with alopecia areata.

This chain links TRBV15 with TRBJ2-3, with D tentatively TRBD1 (5 bases). V was pared by 0 bases and J by 2 bases, with 12 bases between. The CDR3 runs 16 residues. Germline CDR1 and CDR2: LNHNV and YYDKDF (reference sequence). Here the CDR3 reads CATSREAEDNTDTQYF. For the CDR3, the DNA is TGTGCCACCAGCAGAGAAGCCGAGGACAACACAGATACGCAGTATTTT. The whole variable domain, filled in from reference TRBV15 and TRBJ2-3, reads DAMVIQNPRYQVTQFGKPVTLSCSQTLNHNVMYWYQQKSSQAPKLLFHYYDKDFNNEADTPDNFQSRRPNTSFCFLDIRSPGLGDTAMYLCATSREAEDNTDTQYFGPGTRLTVL.

J is TRBJ2-1 and V is TRBV7-8; the D gene is possibly TRBD1 (8 bases). This CDR3 region has 15 residues. V lost 5 bases to trimming and J lost 8 bases, with 19 bases between them. CDR1 and CDR2 from the germline V gene are SGHVS and FQNEAQ. The CDR3, as DNA: TGTGCCAGCAGCCCAGAGGACAGGGAGGGACATGAGCAGTTCTTC. Its translation is CASSPEDREGHEQFF.

The chain couples TRBV5-6 to TRBJ2-1; D is perhaps TRBD1 (6 bases). Germline V gene data show CDR1 as SGHDT and CDR2 as YYEEEE. The CDR3 consists of 13 residues. V lost 4 bases and J lost 6, with 11 bases in between. CDR3 nucleotides: TGTGCCAGCAGCGAAGGACAGATCAATGAGCAGTTCTTC. Translation: CASSEGQINEQFF.

V is TRBV13 and J is TRBJ2-2; possible D gene TRBD2, 6 bases. The CDR3 totals 15 residues. Trimming took off 4 bases at V and 3 bases at J, with 12 bases between the two ends. Germline values: CDR1 PRHDT, CDR2 FYEKMQ (reference sequence). CDR3 nucleotide sequence: TGTGCCAGCAGCTATCAAGGAGGGGACACCGGGGAGCTGTTTTTT. It translates to CASSYQGGDTGELFF.

This clone was picked up a small number of times. This same CDR3 is encoded by further DNA sequences in the sample. CDR3 region: CASSLDGFNQPQHF. The CDR3, as DNA: TGTGCCAGCAGCTTAGATGGCTTCAATCAGCCCCAGCATTTT. This chain links TRBV7-9 with TRBJ1-5; no firm D call. CDR1 is SEHNR, CDR2 FQNEAQ, per germline (reference sequence). Trimming cost V 1 base and J 3 bases, with 7 bases left between them. The CDR3 contains 14 residues. The variable domain in full, with the rest retrieved from reference TRBV7-9 and TRBJ1-5, is DTGVSQNPRHKITKRGQNVTFRCDPISEHNRLYWYRQTLGQGPEFLTYFQNEAQLEKSRLLSDRFSAERPKGSFSTLEIQRTEQGDSAMYLCASSLDGFNQPQHFGDGTRLSIL.

This CDR3 reads CAWSVHPGVNTEAFF. As DNA, the CDR3 is TGTGCCTGGAGTGTACATCCAGGCGTAAACACTGAAGCTTTCTTT. The V gene is TRBV30, the J gene TRBJ1-1; no definite D call. The V and J ends lost 0 bases and 2 bases respectively, with 13 bases between them. The CDR3 is made up of 15 amino acids. From germline, CDR1 is GTSNPN and CDR2 SVGIG (reference sequence). The variable domain in full, with the rest retrieved from reference TRBV30 and TRBJ1-1, is SQTIHQWPATLVQPVGSPLSLECTVEGTSNPNLYWYRQAAGRGLQLLFYSVGIGQISSEVPQNLSASRPQDRQFILSSKKLLLSDSGFYLCAWSVHPGVNTEAFFGQGTRLTVV.

The V call is TRBV6-5, the J call TRBJ1-1; no clear D gene. In germline, CDR1 is MNHEY, CDR2 SVGAGI. This CDR3 is 13 amino acids long. V gave up 5 bases and J gave up 1 base, with 8 bases separating them. CDR3 in amino acids: CASSGKENTEAFF. CDR3 bases: TGTGCCAGCAGTGGTAAGGAGAACACTGAAGCTTTCTTT.